Below, 23 T cell receptor beta chains from the same sample are listed, as sequenced in a study of PD-1 blockade in classical Hodgkin lymphoma. Time point defined: cycle 4 day 1 (C4D1), after five to seven weeks of nivolumab. Relapses following autologous stem cell transplantation were seen in all patients, with brentuximab vedotin exposure varying. The data were produced by immunoSEQ multiplex PCR, yet TCRdb's version contains in-frame clones alone and is incomplete. The repertoire holds fewer than 100,000 clones, with 85% to 95% as singletons. Here the sequenced sample was peripheral blood mononuclear cells (PBMCs), taken before the fourth cycle of nivolumab. The origin of the receptors is a human donor with classical Hodgkin lymphoma.

The sample holds a few counts of this clone. The CDR3 sequence is CASSVNPGGLAYF. In DNA form, the CDR3 reads TGTGCCAGCAGTGTAAATCCCGGGGGTTTGGCGTACTTC. The V call is TRBV27, the J call TRBJ2-4, with D tentatively TRBD2 (6 bases). The V end lost 5 bases, the J end lost 15 bases, and 20 bases lay between the germline ends. The CDR3 consists of 13 residues. In germline, CDR1 is MNHEY, CDR2 SMNVEV (reference sequence).

CDR3 region: CASSLDSDWNQPQHF. DNA for the CDR3: TGTGCCAGCAGCCTCGACAGTGACTGGAATCAGCCCCAGCATTTT. This rearrangement joins TRBV7-9 to TRBJ1-5, with TRBD1 as a possible D gene (5 bases). This CDR3 has 15 residues. Germline CDR1 SEHNR, CDR2 FQNEAQ (reference sequence). Trimming cost V 5 bases and J 4 bases, with 15 bases left between them.

The chain carries TRBV10-2 and TRBJ2-5; unclear D gene. Germline V CDR1 and CDR2: WSHSY, SAAADI. Deletions cut 4 bases from V and 3 bases from J, with 12 bases between. The CDR3 spans 14 residues. This CDR3 reads CASSASLAEETQYF. The DNA of the CDR3 is TGCGCCAGCAGTGCCTCATTGGCAGAAGAGACCCAGTACTTC.

The V gene is TRBV5-1, the J gene TRBJ2-1; 9 bases fit TRBD1. The ends lost 2 bases at V and 4 bases at J; junction bases unmatched: 10. In germline, CDR1 is SGHRS, CDR2 YFSETQ. CDR3 length: 17 residues. The CDR3: CASSFPPAGQGYNEQFF. In DNA, the CDR3 is TGCGCCAGCAGCTTCCCCCCAGCGGGACAGGGTTACAATGAGCAGTTCTTC.

This clone was observed once. The chain has TRBV5-6 and TRBJ2-4, with a possible D match to TRBD1 (6 bases). Per germline, CDR1 SGHDT and CDR2 YYEEEE. V was cut by 5 bases and J by 0 bases, with 21 bases left in between. The CDR3 has 18 residues. In nucleotides, the CDR3 is TGTGCCAGCAGACCAGGACAGAGGATCCCCGAAGCCAAAAACATTCAGTACTTC. It codes for CASRPGQRIPEAKNIQYF.

A single count supports this clone. The rearrangement links TRBV14 to TRBJ2-7, with D unresolved. The germline V gene has CDR1 SGHDN and CDR2 FVKESK. CDR3 size: 13 residues. Trimming took off 4 bases at V and 4 bases at J, with 11 bases between the two ends. In DNA form, the CDR3 reads TGTGCCAGCAGCCGACTGAACTTTTACGAGCAGTACTTC. Translating it yields CASSRLNFYEQYF.

This clone showed up just once. J is TRBJ2-1 and V is TRBV7-2; 7 nucleotides match TRBD2. This CDR3 is built from 15 residues. J lost 9 bases, V lost 1 base, and 9 bases had no gene match. Germline V gene data show CDR1 as SGHTA and CDR2 as FQGNSA. The CDR3 nucleotides are TGTGCCAGCAGCTTAGGCGGCGGGAGCTCTGGTGAGCAGTTCTTC. Translation gives CASSLGGGSSGEQFF.

This clone was seen only once. V and J are TRBV9 and TRBJ1-1; no clear D. The CDR3 is made up of 13 amino acids. V gave up 3 bases and J gave up 1 base, with 7 bases separating them. Germline V gene sequence: CDR1 SGDLS, CDR2 YYNGEE. The DNA for the CDR3 is TGTGCCAGCAGCGGTGGTGGGAACACTGAAGCTTTCTTT. Amino acid sequence: CASSGGGNTEAFF.

This chain connects TRBV5-1 to TRBJ2-7, with D unclear. From germline, CDR1 is SGHRS and CDR2 YFSETQ. This CDR3 contains 11 residues. Trimming shortened V by 4 bases and J by 4 bases, and 6 bases separated the two germline ends. Here the CDR3 DNA reads TGCGCCAGCAGCACCCCTTACGAGCAGTACTTC. Translating it yields CASSTPYEQYF.

The gene calls are TRBV28 and TRBJ2-3, with D tentatively TRBD1 (7 bases). There are 18 residues in the CDR3. Germline CDR1 and CDR2: MDHEN and SYDVKM. The V and J ends lost 6 bases and 3 bases respectively, with 25 bases between them. Written as DNA, the CDR3 is TGTGCCAGCAGCCAACTAGTCGGGCAGGGGGGTCAGACAGATACGCAGTATTTT. This translates into CASSQLVGQGGQTDTQYF. The whole variable domain, remainder taken from reference TRBV28 and TRBJ2-3, is DVKVTQSSRYLVKRTGEKVFLECVQDMDHENMFWYRQDPGLGLRLIYFSYDVKMKEKGDIPEGYSVSREKKERFSLILESASTNQTSMYLCASSQLVGQGGQTDTQYFGPGTRLTVL.

This rearrangement joins TRBV10-3 to TRBJ2-1; the D gene is possibly TRBD2 (5 bases). The CDR3 is 17 residues long. The germline V gene encodes CDR1 ENHRY and CDR2 SYGVKD. V was shortened by 4 bases and J by 0 bases, with 16 bases between the two germline ends. CDR3 loop: CAISATQEAGSYNEQFF. CDR3 sequence (DNA): TGTGCCATCAGTGCCACCCAAGAGGCGGGCTCCTACAATGAGCAGTTCTTC.

This clone occurred once. The chain is built from TRBV28 and TRBJ2-3, with 11 positions matching TRBD2. The germline CDR1 and CDR2 sequences are MDHEN and SYDVKM. CDR3 length: 15 residues. Trimming removed 2 bases from V and 4 bases from J; junction bases left unmatched: 2. CDR3 amino acids: CASSLELAGADTQYF. The CDR3, as DNA: TGTGCCAGCAGTTTAGAACTAGCGGGAGCAGATACGCAGTATTTT.

The chain combines TRBV6-5 with TRBJ2-7; 11 bases align to TRBD2. J was trimmed by 2 bases and V by 7 bases; bases with no gene match: 7. The CDR3 extends over 15 amino acids. Germline CDR1 is MNHEY and CDR2 is SVGAGI. Here the CDR3 reads CASIRTSGSPYEQYF. Written as DNA, the CDR3 is TGTGCCAGCATTCGAACTAGCGGGAGTCCCTACGAGCAGTACTTC.

The J gene is TRBJ2-3, the V gene TRBV28; 10 bases match TRBD2. CDR3 length equals 16 residues. With 2 bases clipped from V and 4 bases from J, the junction kept 6 bases outside the gene matches. From germline, CDR1 is MDHEN and CDR2 SYDVKM. The CDR3 DNA reads as TGTGCCAGCAGTTTAGGACTAGCGGTAAACCCAGATACGCAGTATTTT. Translation: CASSLGLAVNPDTQYF.

V is TRBV5-4 and J is TRBJ2-3, with D hard to call. Germline V lookup: CDR1 SGHNT, CDR2 YYREEE (reference sequence). Trimming pared 4 bases from V and 4 bases from J, leaving 10 bases between. This CDR3 is built from 13 residues. CDR3 amino acids: CASSPPGADTQYF. CDR3 coding DNA: TGTGCCAGCAGCCCCCCGGGCGCAGATACGCAGTATTTT.

In nucleotides, the CDR3 is TGTGCCAGCCGACTAGCGGGGACGTACAATGAGCAGTTCTTC. Translation: CASRLAGTYNEQFF. The chain carries TRBV28 and TRBJ2-1; 11 nucleotides match TRBD2. CDR3 length: 14 amino acids. V lost 8 bases and J lost 4; bases outside the gene matches: 4. Per germline, CDR1 MDHEN and CDR2 SYDVKM. Using reference TRBV28 and TRBJ2-1 for the parts outside the CDR3, the full variable domain is DVKVTQSSRYLVKRTGEKVFLECVQDMDHENMFWYRQDPGLGLRLIYFSYDVKMKEKGDIPEGYSVSREKKERFSLILESASTNQTSMYLCASRLAGTYNEQFFGPGTRLTVL.

The rearrangement uses TRBV7-8 and TRBJ1-1; D uncertain. The germline V gene has CDR1 SGHVS and CDR2 FQNEAQ. The V end lost 2 bases, the J end lost 7 bases, and 14 bases lay between the germline ends. The CDR3 spans 14 residues. The CDR3 sequence is CASSLSVVNVEAFF. CDR3 sequence (DNA): TGTGCCAGCAGCTTATCGGTGGTGAACGTTGAAGCTTTCTTT.

The chain uses TRBV5-1 and TRBJ2-1; 10 bases map to TRBD2. The germline V gene encodes CDR1 SGHRS and CDR2 YFSETQ. V lost 2 bases and J lost 9; bases outside the gene matches: 11. This CDR3 contains 16 residues. The CDR3 DNA is TGCGCCAGCAGCTTCAATCCTAGCGGGAGTAAAGTTGAGCAGTTCTTC. Protein: CASSFNPSGSKVEQFF.

The chain joins TRBV5-4 to TRBJ1-4; 7 bases are shared with TRBD1. Germline V gene data show CDR1 as SGHNT and CDR2 as YYREEE (reference sequence). The CDR3 contains 15 residues. V trimming: 3 bases; J trimming: 7 bases; junction bases outside the gene matches: 9. The CDR3: CASSSGGGSGEKLFF. In DNA form, the CDR3 reads TGTGCCAGCAGCTCTGGAGGGGGCTCAGGTGAAAAACTGTTTTTT.

This sequence joins TRBV29-1 and TRBJ1-2; D ambiguous. The CDR3 has 12 residues. V gave up 7 bases and J gave up 5 bases, with 14 bases separating them. The germline gives CDR1 SQVTM, CDR2 ANQGSEA. The CDR3 protein is CSGWSTSYGYTF. CDR3 DNA sequence: TGCAGCGGGTGGTCTACTTCATATGGCTACACCTTC. Together with reference TRBV29-1 and TRBJ1-2, the CDR3 gives the full variable domain: SAVISQKPSRDICQRGTSLTIQCQVDSQVTMMFWYRQQPGQSLTLIATANQGSEATYESGFVIDKFPISRPNLTFSTLTVSNMSPEDSSIYLCSGWSTSYGYTFGSGTRLTVV.

The chain's CDR3 is CASSLSEVYEQYF. Written as DNA, the CDR3 is TGTGCCAGCTCTCTCTCCGAGGTCTACGAGCAGTACTTC. V usage is TRBV18 and J usage is TRBJ2-7; unclear D gene. V was cut by 6 bases and J by 3 bases, with 12 bases left in between. CDR3 length: 13 amino acids. Per germline, CDR1 KGHSH and CDR2 LQKENI.

The chain combines TRBV19 with TRBJ2-3; 8 bases are a match to TRBD1. The J segment lost 1 base and the V segment lost 3 bases, leaving 3 bases of the junction unmatched. CDR3 size: 15 residues. Germline V gives CDR1 LNHDA, CDR2 SQIVND (reference sequence). The CDR3 loop is CASSMDRVGTDTQYF. The DNA for the CDR3 is TGTGCCAGTAGTATGGACAGGGTCGGCACAGATACGCAGTATTTT.

In DNA form, the CDR3 reads TGTGCCAGCAGCCGTATCCTAACGGAGTACGAGCAGTACTTC. Translating gives CASSRILTEYEQYF. The rearrangement uses TRBV27 and TRBJ2-7; the D is unclear. Germline CDR1 MNHEY, CDR2 SMNVEV (reference sequence). V lost 6 bases, J lost 4 bases, and 16 bases lay in between. This CDR3 spans 14 amino acids.